This T cell receptor beta chain was obtained from a study of OX40 agonist ivuxolimab in advanced cancers. Looking at the study overall: Checkpoint inhibitors had been given previously to 40% of patients.

Notes on the study in general: Certain nonresponders additionally had low normalized T-cell clonal expansion.

Details on this clone: Its specificity is not known.

Produced via immunoSEQ multiplex PCR; TCRdb's table is partial and in-frame only. The data hold tens of thousands of clones, with approximately 91% observed a single time. Trimming took off 0 bases at V and 0 bases at J, with 10 bases between the two ends. The germline V gene has CDR1 SGHRS and CDR2 YFSETQ. The CDR3 runs to 15 residues. The chain joins TRBV5-1 to TRBJ2-7; D is undetermined. This receptor was identified in an adult with an advanced solid tumor such as melanoma, head and neck, liver or kidney cancer. The sequencing here drew on CD4+ or CD8+ T cells sorted from blood, taken in a trial of the OX40 agonist ivuxolimab. In nucleotides, the CDR3 is TGCGCCAGCAGCTTGGGCTCAGTCTACTCCTACGAGCAGTACTTC. Protein: CASSLGSVYSYEQYF.